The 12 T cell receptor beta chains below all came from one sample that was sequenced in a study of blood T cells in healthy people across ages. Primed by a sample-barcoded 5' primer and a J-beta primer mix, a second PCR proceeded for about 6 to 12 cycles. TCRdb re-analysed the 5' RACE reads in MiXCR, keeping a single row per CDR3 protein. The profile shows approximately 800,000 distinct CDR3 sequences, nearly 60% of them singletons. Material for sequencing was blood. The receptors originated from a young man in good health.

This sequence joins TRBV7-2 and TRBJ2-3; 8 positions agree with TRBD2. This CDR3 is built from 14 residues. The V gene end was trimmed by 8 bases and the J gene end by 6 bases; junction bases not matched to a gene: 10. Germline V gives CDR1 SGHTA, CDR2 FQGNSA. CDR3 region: CASSGSGGRDTQYF. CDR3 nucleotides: TGTGCCAGCTCGGGGAGCGGGGGTCGTGATACGCAGTATTTT.

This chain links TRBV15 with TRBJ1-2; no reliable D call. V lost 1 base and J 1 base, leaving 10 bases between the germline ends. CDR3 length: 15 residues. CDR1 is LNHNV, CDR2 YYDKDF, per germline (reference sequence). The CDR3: CATSRVSVSNYGYTF. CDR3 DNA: TGTGCCACCAGCAGAGTATCAGTCAGTAACTATGGCTACACCTTC.

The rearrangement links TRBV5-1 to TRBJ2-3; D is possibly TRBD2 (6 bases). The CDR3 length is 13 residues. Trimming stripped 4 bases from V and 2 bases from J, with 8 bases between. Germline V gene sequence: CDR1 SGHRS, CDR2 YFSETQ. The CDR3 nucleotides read TGCGCCAGCAGCGGGGGGTACACAGATACGCAGTATTTT. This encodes CASSGGYTDTQYF. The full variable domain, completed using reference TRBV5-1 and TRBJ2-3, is KAGVTQTPRYLIKTRGQQVTLSCSPISGHRSVSWYQQTPGQGLQFLFEYFSETQRNKGNFPGRFSGRQFSNSRSEMNVSTLELGDSALYLCASSGGYTDTQYFGPGTRLTVL.

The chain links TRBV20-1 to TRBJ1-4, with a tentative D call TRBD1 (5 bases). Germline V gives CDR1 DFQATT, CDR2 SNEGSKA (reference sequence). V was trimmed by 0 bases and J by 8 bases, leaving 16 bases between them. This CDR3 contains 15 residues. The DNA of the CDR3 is TGCAGTGCTAGAGATTATGCGGGGCTCGGGGAAAAACTGTTTTTT. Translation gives CSARDYAGLGEKLFF.

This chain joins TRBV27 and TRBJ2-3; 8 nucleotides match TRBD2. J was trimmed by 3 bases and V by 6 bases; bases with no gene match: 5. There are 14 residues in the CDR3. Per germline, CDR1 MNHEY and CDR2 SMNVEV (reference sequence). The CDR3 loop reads CASRQRGMTDTQYF. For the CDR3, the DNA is TGTGCCAGCAGACAGCGGGGGATGACAGATACGCAGTATTTT.

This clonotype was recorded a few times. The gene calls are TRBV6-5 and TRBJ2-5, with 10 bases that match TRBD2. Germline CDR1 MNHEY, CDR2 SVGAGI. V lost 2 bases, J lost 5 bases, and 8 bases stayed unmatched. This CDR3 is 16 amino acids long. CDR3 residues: CASSYPDSGGLETQYF. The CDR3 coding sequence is TGTGCCAGCAGTTACCCGGATAGCGGGGGGCTTGAGACCCAGTACTTC.

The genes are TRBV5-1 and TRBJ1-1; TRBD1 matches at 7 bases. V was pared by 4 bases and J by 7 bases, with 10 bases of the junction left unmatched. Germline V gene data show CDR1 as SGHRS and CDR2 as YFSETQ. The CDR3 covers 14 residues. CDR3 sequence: CASSDATGVGEAFF. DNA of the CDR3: TGCGCCAGCAGCGACGCTACAGGGGTGGGTGAAGCTTTCTTT.

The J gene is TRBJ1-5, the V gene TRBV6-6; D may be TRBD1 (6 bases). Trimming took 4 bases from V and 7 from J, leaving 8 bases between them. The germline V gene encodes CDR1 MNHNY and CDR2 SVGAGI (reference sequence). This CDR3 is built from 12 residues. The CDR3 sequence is CASSSGTQPQHF. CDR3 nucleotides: TGTGCCAGCAGTTCCGGGACACAGCCCCAGCATTTT.

The CDR3 protein is CSAKGVGPYNEQFF. CDR3 nucleotide sequence: TGCAGTGCTAAGGGTGTTGGGCCCTACAATGAGCAGTTCTTC. The V call is TRBV20-1, the J call TRBJ2-1; D call uncertain. This CDR3 contains 14 residues. Germline V gene sequence: CDR1 DFQATT, CDR2 SNEGSKA (reference sequence). With 4 bases removed from V and 2 bases from J, the gap between germline ends came to 12 bases.

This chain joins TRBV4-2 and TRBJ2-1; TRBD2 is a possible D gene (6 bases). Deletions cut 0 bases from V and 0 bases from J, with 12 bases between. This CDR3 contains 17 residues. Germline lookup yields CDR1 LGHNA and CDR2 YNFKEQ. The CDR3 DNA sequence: TGTGCCAGCAGCCAAGACTGGGGACTGAACTCCTACAATGAGCAGTTCTTC. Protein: CASSQDWGLNSYNEQFF.

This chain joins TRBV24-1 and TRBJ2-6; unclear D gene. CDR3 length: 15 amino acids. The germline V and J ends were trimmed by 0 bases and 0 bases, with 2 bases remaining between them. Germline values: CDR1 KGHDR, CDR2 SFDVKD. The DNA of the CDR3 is TGTGCCACCAGTGATTTGAACTCTGGGGCCAACGTCCTGACTTTC. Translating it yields CATSDLNSGANVLTF.

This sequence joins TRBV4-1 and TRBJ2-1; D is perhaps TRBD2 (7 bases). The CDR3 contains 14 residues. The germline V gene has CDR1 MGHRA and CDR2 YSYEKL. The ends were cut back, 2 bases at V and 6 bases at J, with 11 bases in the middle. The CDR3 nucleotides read TGCGCCAGCAGCCAAACAGGGAGGGGCAATGAGCAGTTCTTC. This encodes CASSQTGRGNEQFF.